This TCR beta chain was captured in a study of low-dose radiotherapy and immunotherapy resistance in tumors. This clonotype showed up many times. Trimming removed 5 bases from V and 0 bases from J, with 28 bases in between. This CDR3 spans 20 amino acids. Germline V gives CDR1 LNHDA, CDR2 SQIVND (reference sequence). TRAV- and TRBV-specific primers, spanning alpha and beta chains, primed first-strand cDNA. Over approximately 20 PCR cycles, TCRs were amplified from a constant-region primer and V-primer adapter. TCRdb processed the reads anew with MiXCR; each CDR3 protein has one entry. The sample holds about 82,000 distinct CDR3 sequences; approximately 17% are singletons and the top ten take around 6.3%. Noted time point: before trial treatment.

Material: PBMCs, obtained before treatment. V gene TRBV19 combines with J gene TRBJ2-5; weak D call: TRBD1 (8 bases). This TCR was recovered from a male donor with prostate cancer. CDR3 coding DNA: TGTGCCAGTAGTCCAAAGGGACTAAAAGGGACAGGTGGCCACCAAGAGACCCAGTACTTC. Its protein product is CASSPKGLKGTGGHQETQYF.